This TCR beta chain was found in a study of molecular identifiers for immune sequencing clone quantification (dated by TCRdb to between 2017 and 2018). At the level of the whole study: In a replicate experiment, RNA from roughly 18,000 or 92,000 naive CD8 T cells was split into five aliquots, four of which were sequenced. This methods study benchmarked molecular-identifier clustering-based TCR repertoire sequencing (MIDCIRS) and TCR RNA copy counting, using CD8 T cells to do so. Results the study describes overall, beyond this receptor: Spiked-in Jurkat TCR RNA equivalent to a single cell was reported to be detectable even among approximately 1 million naive CD8 T cells. When barcode sub-clustering was left out, chimeric consensus sequences inflated TCR diversity, with chimeras reaching as high as 47%. Spiked-in Jurkat TCR RNA (about ten copies' worth), which is not part of the donor repertoire, was contained in the naive libraries. In CMV-specific effector cells, over 97% of molecules were held by clones above 20 RNA copies, whereas under 1% of molecules were held by such clones in naive cells. Identical TCR molecules sharing a barcode could cause highly expanded clone sizes to be underestimated. About 2.9 recovered TCR RNA copies per cell were obtained by modeling, versus about 10 by digital PCR, implying a capture efficiency of 25% to 30%.

The library was prepared using PCR. The listed sequencing device is Illumina HiSeq 4000. Bulk TCR libraries were prepared as previously described, using TCR primers listed in Table S5. Purification of total RNA was performed with the Qiagen AllPrep DNA/RNA kit. Before any analysis, reads coming from multiple sequencing runs of the same library were combined into one pool. Per the original workflow: Reads were retained only if the reads had an exact TCR constant sequence, and the retained reads were trimmed to 150 nt and grouped according to their 12-nt molecular barcodes. Within each barcode group, reads were sub-clustered at a 15% Levenshtein threshold, and quality-weighted consensus sequences were built per RNA molecule. Non-functional sequences were filtered out, along with any lower-count sequence sitting one edit away from another sequence. Based on a fit of two negative binomial distributions, barcode sub-clusters having less than 20% of the maximum read count were discarded. TCRdb reanalyzed the raw reads on its own, using fastp at Q25 for trimming and MiXCR for clone calling, and kept in-frame beta chains. Rows matching on CDR3 protein sequence are summarized as one entry with the most common DNA and genes. The V and J calls were not made by the authors but by TCRdb's processing. The sample data list about 510,000 distinct CDR3 sequences, and about 21% of these were observed just once. About 0.84% of the sample is in the top ten clones.

Libraries of naive CD8 T cells were built from anywhere between about 20,000 and 1,000,000 sorted cells, with 10%, 30% or 50% of the purified RNA used. Naive CD8 T cells, defined as CD8+CD4-CCR7+CD45RA+, were FACS-sorted into RLT Plus buffer on a BD FACSAria II. To test detection sensitivity, Jurkat RNA equivalent to more than 9 TCR copies was spiked into samples of about 18,000-1,000,000 naive CD8 T cells. Enrichment of CD8 T cells was done with RosetteSep CD8+ T Cell Enrichment Cocktail plus Ficoll-Paque, and ACK red cell lysis came afterward. Ends trimmed: V by 5 bases, J by 6 bases; bases unmatched to a gene: 7. According to the germline V gene (reference sequence), CDR1 reads SGHNT and CDR2 reads YYREEE. The CDR3 starts with the cysteine, ends with the phenylalanine, and has 15 residues. Of all the DNA, just the CDR3 is kept, 45 bases in frame from base 1. Ten or more counts support this clonotype. The antigen it binds to is not known. It has no much larger one-base neighbor in the sample; base qualities were not kept.

The clonotype originates from a human donor in good health. Some libraries in this study had Jurkat cell RNA spiked in. Sequenced input: naive CD8+ T cells from blood, with Jurkat cell RNA spiked in. The cell subset or site label corresponds to: FACS-sorted CD8+CD4-CCR7+CD45RA+ naive T cells. This chain is built from TRBV5-4 and TRBJ2-3, and TRBD2 aligns with 12 junction nucleotides. The bases read TGTGCCAGCAGTCTAGCGGGGGGGGCCGTTGATACGCAGTATTTT. Its protein product is CASSLAGGAVDTQYF.